Each of the 25 T cell receptor beta chains below was sequenced from the same sample in a study of T-cell reconstitution after alpha-beta-depleted transplantation in children. Using unique molecular identifiers, the investigators prepared the TCRbeta library. MiXCR was run by TCRdb on the PCR reads, yielding one entry per CDR3 protein. This repertoire shows hundreds of thousands of distinct CDR3 sequences, 13% found once; its top ten account for over 2%. Sequenced here: PBMCs, mostly from graft donor cells, sampled 360 days after TCRalphabeta/CD19-depleted stem cell transplant. These receptor sequences come from a male patient between 5 and 17 years old who had a stem cell transplant for acute myeloid leukemia, so the T cells may come from the graft donor.

The chain employs TRBV9 and TRBJ2-7, with 14 bases lining up with TRBD2. Trimming removed 0 bases from V and 2 bases from J; junction bases left unmatched: 10. Germline V CDR1 and CDR2: SGDLS, YYNGEE. The CDR3 is 19 residues long. The chain's CDR3 is CASSVGPGLAGVRPYEQYF. The CDR3 coding sequence is TGTGCCAGCAGCGTAGGTCCGGGACTAGCGGGAGTTAGACCCTACGAGCAGTACTTC.

This clonotype was detected only a few times. The chain is built from TRBV5-1 and TRBJ2-5; tentatively, D is TRBD1 or TRBD2 (5 bases each). V lost 0 bases and J lost 4, with 13 bases in between. Per germline, CDR1 SGHRS and CDR2 YFSETQ. The CDR3 has 15 amino acids. The CDR3 coding sequence is TGCGCCAGCAGCTTGGAGGGACCCTCTTTAGAGACCCAGTACTTC. Its protein product is CASSLEGPSLETQYF.

There are a few counts of this clonotype. The rearrangement joins TRBV18 to TRBJ2-5; D possibly corresponds to TRBD1 (6 bases). V gave up 8 bases and J gave up 9 bases, with 22 bases separating them. CDR1 KGHSH and CDR2 LQKENI come from the germline V gene. The length of the CDR3 is 14 residues. The CDR3, as DNA: TGTGCCAGCCGTACAGGGTCGAGCAGGAAACCCCAGTACTTC. It codes for CASRTGSSRKPQYF.

At least ten counts were recorded for this clonotype. This rearrangement joins TRBV30 to TRBJ1-6, with D perhaps TRBD1 (5 bases). V was trimmed by 2 bases and J by 0 bases, leaving 11 bases between them. This CDR3 has 16 residues. Germline V gene data show CDR1 as GTSNPN and CDR2 as SVGIG (reference sequence). DNA of the CDR3: TGTGCCTGGAGTTTGGGGCCTAGCTCCTATAATTCACCCCTCCACTTT. Translated: CAWSLGPSSYNSPLHF.

The sample holds many counts of this clonotype. The rearrangement links TRBV29-1 to TRBJ2-5; 9 bases match TRBD2. The CDR3 sequence is 14 residues long. The V gene's germline CDR1 is SQVTM and CDR2 ANQGSEA. V lost 5 bases to trimming and J lost 3 bases; unmatched junction nucleotides: 7. CDR3: CSVTLAGRKETQYF. The CDR3 DNA sequence: TGCAGCGTTACCCTAGCGGGACGGAAAGAGACCCAGTACTTC.

This rearrangement joins TRBV4-1 to TRBJ2-7; a possible D gene is TRBD1 (5 bases). The CDR3 has 14 residues. CDR1 and CDR2 (germline): MGHRA, YSYEKL. Trimming stripped 4 bases from V and 2 bases from J, with 12 bases between. CDR3 in amino acids: CASSLNPDTYEQYF. The CDR3, as DNA: TGCGCCAGCAGCCTAAATCCGGACACCTACGAGCAGTACTTC.

CDR3 loop: CSVLGSVSTDTQYF. The CDR3 region has the DNA TGCAGCGTTCTAGGATCAGTTAGCACAGATACGCAGTATTTT. The chain joins TRBV29-1 to TRBJ2-3; the D is unclear. V gave up 5 bases and J gave up 0 bases, with 12 bases separating them. The CDR3 is 14 residues long. CDR1 is SQVTM and CDR2 is ANQGSEA in the germline V gene.

This clonotype has a handful of counts. This chain connects TRBV29-1 to TRBJ2-1; D is uncertain. Per germline, CDR1 SQVTM and CDR2 ANQGSEA. CDR3 size: 14 residues. V lost 7 bases, J lost 7 bases, and 20 bases lay in between. CDR3 residues: CSAAPVLPLNEQFF. The CDR3 nucleotides are TGCAGCGCGGCCCCGGTTCTACCGTTGAATGAGCAGTTCTTC.

The chain carries TRBV5-1 and TRBJ2-7; no clear D. CDR3 size: 14 residues. Trimming shortened V by 5 bases and J by 2 bases, and 14 bases separated the two germline ends. Germline V gives CDR1 SGHRS, CDR2 YFSETQ. The CDR3 nucleotides are TGCGCCAGCAGTTTTGCAGGACGGCCCTACGAGCAGTACTTC. Its translation is CASSFAGRPYEQYF.

The chain is built from TRBV28 and TRBJ2-1; 7 bases line up with TRBD2. V trimming: 9 bases; J trimming: 0 bases; junction bases outside the gene matches: 17. The CDR3 is 18 residues long. CDR1 and CDR2 from the germline V gene are MDHEN and SYDVKM. This CDR3 reads CASSAGLEGSSSYNEQFF. The CDR3 DNA reads TGTGCCAGTTCAGCAGGACTAGAGGGGAGTAGCTCCTACAATGAGCAGTTCTTC.

This clonotype appeared a few times. The V and J genes are TRBV3-1 and TRBJ2-7, with 9 bases aligning to TRBD1. This CDR3 comprises 20 residues. Looked up from germline, CDR1 is LGHDT and CDR2 is YNNKEL (reference sequence). V dropped 1 base and J dropped 3; count of bases not matched to a gene: 19. CDR3 in DNA: TGTGCCAGCAGCCAAGGTGCGACGGGACAGGGTACCCCGAAGCGCTACGAGCAGTACTTC. Protein product: CASSQGATGQGTPKRYEQYF.

The V call is TRBV10-3, the J call TRBJ2-7; 12 bases fit TRBD2. Unmatched junction bases numbered 11, after V lost 7 bases and J lost 4 bases. CDR3 size: 16 residues. CDR1 and CDR2 from the germline V gene are ENHRY and SYGVKD. CDR3 nucleotides: TGTGCCATCACTAGACTAGCGGGAGCTCCCTCTTACGAGCAGTACTTC. Its translation is CAITRLAGAPSYEQYF.

The sample holds many counts of this clonotype. The chain combines TRBV29-1 with TRBJ2-5; 7 bases line up with TRBD2. The CDR3 consists of 12 residues. V gave up 4 bases and J gave up 4 bases; unmatched junction bases: 3. Germline values: CDR1 SQVTM, CDR2 ANQGSEA. The CDR3 sequence: CSVGSGGETQYF. In DNA, the CDR3 is TGCAGCGTTGGGTCGGGGGGAGAGACCCAGTACTTC.

This clonotype appeared a few times. This chain connects TRBV29-1 to TRBJ2-5, with no clear D. V shed 3 bases and J shed 1 base, with 12 bases lying between them. The CDR3 sequence is 14 residues long. Germline V gives CDR1 SQVTM, CDR2 ANQGSEA. CDR3 sequence reads: CSVDRPTLQETQYF. The CDR3 bases are TGCAGCGTTGACAGGCCCACTCTCCAAGAGACCCAGTACTTC.

V is TRBV18 and J is TRBJ2-1; D not certain. Trimming removed 5 bases from V and 1 base from J, with 9 bases in between. The CDR3 covers 14 residues. The germline V gene has CDR1 KGHSH and CDR2 LQKENI. In nucleotides, the CDR3 is TGTGCCAGCTCAATGGAACAGTCCTACAATGAGCAGTTCTTC. Its translation: CASSMEQSYNEQFF.

This chain links TRBV4-3 with TRBJ2-7, with 7 bases that match TRBD1. The CDR3 is 18 amino acids. Germline values: CDR1 LGHNA, CDR2 YSLEER. V lost 0 bases to trimming and J lost 0 bases; unmatched junction nucleotides: 11. CDR3 bases: TGCGCCAGCAGCCAAGATTTCAAGGGGGCAGGGGGCTCCTACGAGCAGTACTTC. As protein: CASSQDFKGAGGSYEQYF.

This clonotype has only a few counts. The V and J genes are TRBV5-5 and TRBJ2-2; tentatively, D is TRBD2 (7 bases). The CDR3 sequence is 17 residues long. Trimming took 0 bases from V and 4 from J, leaving 16 bases between them. Germline CDR1 is SGHKS and CDR2 is YYEKEE (reference sequence). The CDR3 reads CASSLEAGGLGTGELFF. In nucleotides, the CDR3 is TGTGCCAGCAGCTTGGAGGCCGGGGGGCTGGGCACCGGGGAGCTGTTTTTT. The whole variable domain, remainder taken from reference TRBV5-5 and TRBJ2-2, is DAGVTQSPTHLIKTRGQQVTLRCSPISGHKSVSWYQQVLGQGPQFIFQYYEKEERGRGNFPDRFSARQFPNYSSELNVNALLLGDSALYLCASSLEAGGLGTGELFFGEGSRLTVL.

A few counts support this clonotype. This chain connects TRBV7-2 to TRBJ1-1; tentative D call: TRBD1 (6 bases). V was pared by 3 bases and J by 0 bases, with 14 bases between. CDR3 length equals 16 residues. Germline assignment: CDR1 SGHTA and CDR2 FQGNSA. CDR3 DNA: TGTGCCAGCAGCTTCCTACCAGGGGATATGAACACTGAAGCTTTCTTT. It translates to CASSFLPGDMNTEAFF. Filled out from reference TRBV7-2 and TRBJ1-1, the complete variable domain reads GAGVSQSPSNKVTEKGKDVELRCDPISGHTALYWYRQSLGQGLEFLIYFQGNSAPDKSGLPSDRFSAERTGGSVSTLTIQRTQQEDSAVYLCASSFLPGDMNTEAFFGQGTRLTVV.

The CDR3 region has the DNA TGCGCCAGCAGCCACGCACAGGGTGGGAGCTCCTACGAGCAGTACTTC. Translating it yields CASSHAQGGSSYEQYF. The chain links TRBV5-1 to TRBJ2-7; the D gene is possibly TRBD1 (6 bases). The CDR3 has 16 amino acids. Trimming removed 4 bases at V and 0 bases at J, with 17 bases between. Germline-derived CDR1 and CDR2 are SGHRS and YFSETQ.

This chain uses TRBV20-1 with TRBJ2-7, with D maybe TRBD1 (5 bases). The CDR3 has 13 residues. Germline CDR1 is DFQATT and CDR2 is SNEGSKA (reference sequence). Trimming stripped 6 bases from V and 0 bases from J, with 12 bases between. Here the CDR3 DNA reads TGCAGTGCCAAGACAGCTAGCTCCTACGAGCAGTACTTC. Protein: CSAKTASSYEQYF.

The chain uses TRBV28 and TRBJ2-7; possible D gene TRBD2, 5 bases. V was trimmed by 5 bases and J by 7 bases, leaving 18 bases between them. The CDR3 loop spans 14 amino acids. Germline-derived CDR1 and CDR2 are MDHEN and SYDVKM. The CDR3 loop is CASSQGFDTGEQYF. The CDR3 DNA sequence: TGTGCCAGCAGTCAAGGGTTCGATACGGGGGAGCAGTACTTC.

This clonotype was counted only a few times. The J gene is TRBJ1-3, the V gene TRBV7-6; D is undetermined. This CDR3 region has 15 residues. Trimming removed 4 bases at V and 4 bases at J, with 14 bases between. The germline gives CDR1 SGHVS, CDR2 FNYEAQ. The DNA of the CDR3 is TGTGCCAGCAGCTCGTACCGGGAGCTCGGAAACACCATATATTTT. Translating gives CASSSYRELGNTIYF.

The chain couples TRBV25-1 to TRBJ2-5; either TRBD1 or TRBD2 may fit D (5 bases each). The length of the CDR3 is 12 residues. Deletions cut 9 bases from V and 5 bases from J, with 13 bases between. The germline V gene has CDR1 MGHDK and CDR2 SYGVNS. This CDR3 reads CASSGPKETQYF. The DNA for the CDR3 is TGTGCCAGTTCGGGGCCGAAGGAGACCCAGTACTTC.

The V gene is TRBV20-1, the J gene TRBJ1-2; the match to TRBD1 covers 7 bases. The CDR3 is 11 residues long. Germline lookup yields CDR1 DFQATT and CDR2 SNEGSKA (reference sequence). The CDR3: CRGDSSYGYTF. Written as DNA, the CDR3 is TGCAGGGGGGACAGCTCCTATGGCTACACCTTC.

V gene TRBV12-3 or TRBV12-4 combines with J gene TRBJ2-3, with a tentative D call TRBD1 (6 bases). Trimming stripped 7 bases from V and 0 bases from J, with 17 bases between. The CDR3 totals 16 residues. The CDR3 sequence: CASTPQPGVSTDTQYF. CDR3 nucleotides: TGTGCCAGCACACCCCAACCAGGGGTTAGCACAGATACGCAGTATTTT.